This T cell receptor beta chain was found in a study of neoadjuvant anti-PD-1 for oral cavity cancer. Turning to the study itself: Patients without progression received a fourth nivolumab dose around day 43, then surgical resection on days 50-56. Regarding the study as a whole: Only three patients per response group were TCR-analyzed; validation needed.

Assay: immunoSEQ multiplex PCR; the TCRdb copy retains only in-frame clones and omits some. The table has some 15,000 clones, around three quarters seen once. CDR1 and CDR2 (germline): MDHEN, SYDVKM. Trimming cost V 5 bases and J 4 bases, with 18 bases left between them. This CDR3 is 15 amino acids long. Comments on this clone: Its antigen is not identified.

The material sequenced was PBMCs, taken before nivolumab (anti-PD-1) treatment. This clonotype originated in a person between 40 and 80 years old with oral cavity squamous cell carcinoma. The gene calls are TRBV28 and TRBJ2-7; TRBD1 is a possible D gene (5 bases). The CDR3 spells CASSGSIWKGYEQYF. CDR3 sequence (DNA): TGTGCCAGCAGTGGTTCCATATGGAAGGGGTACGAGCAGTACTTC. Variable domain in full (rest from reference TRBV28 and TRBJ2-7): DVKVTQSSRYLVKRTGEKVFLECVQDMDHENMFWYRQDPGLGLRLIYFSYDVKMKEKGDIPEGYSVSREKKERFSLILESASTNQTSMYLCASSGSIWKGYEQYFGPGTRLTVT.